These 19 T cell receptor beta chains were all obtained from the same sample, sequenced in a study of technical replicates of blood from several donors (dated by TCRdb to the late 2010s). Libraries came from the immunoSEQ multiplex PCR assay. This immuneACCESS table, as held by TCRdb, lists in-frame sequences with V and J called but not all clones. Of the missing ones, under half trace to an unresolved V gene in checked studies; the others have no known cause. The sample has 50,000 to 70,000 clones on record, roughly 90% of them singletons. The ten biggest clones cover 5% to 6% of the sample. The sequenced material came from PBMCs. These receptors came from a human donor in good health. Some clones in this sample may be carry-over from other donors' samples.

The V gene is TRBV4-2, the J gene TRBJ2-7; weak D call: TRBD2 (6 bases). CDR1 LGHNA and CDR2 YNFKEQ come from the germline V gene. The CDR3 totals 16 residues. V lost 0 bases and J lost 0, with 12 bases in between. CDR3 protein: CASSQDHPGSSYEQYF. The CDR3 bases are TGTGCCAGCAGCCAAGATCACCCCGGGAGCTCCTACGAGCAGTACTTC.

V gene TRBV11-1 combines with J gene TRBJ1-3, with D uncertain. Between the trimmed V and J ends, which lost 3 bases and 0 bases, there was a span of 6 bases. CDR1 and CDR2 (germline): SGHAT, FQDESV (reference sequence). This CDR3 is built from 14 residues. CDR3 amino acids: CASSFDFSGNTIYF. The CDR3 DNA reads TGTGCCAGCAGCTTTGACTTCTCTGGAAACACCATATATTTT.

The CDR3: CASSPRGPSSYEQYF. The CDR3 DNA reads as TGTGCCAGCAGCCCCAGGGGGCCGAGCTCCTACGAGCAGTACTTC. This chain connects TRBV7-8 to TRBJ2-7, with TRBD1 matching over 8 bases. CDR3 size: 15 residues. The trim removed 5 bases at V and 0 bases at J, leaving 6 bases unmatched. Per germline, CDR1 SGHVS and CDR2 FQNEAQ.

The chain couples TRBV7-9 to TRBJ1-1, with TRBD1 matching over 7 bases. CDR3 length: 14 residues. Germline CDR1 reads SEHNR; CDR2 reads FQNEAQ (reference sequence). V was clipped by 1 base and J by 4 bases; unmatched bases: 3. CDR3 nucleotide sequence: TGTGCCAGCAGCTTAGGGGACAGAGGCACTGAAGCTTTCTTT. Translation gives CASSLGDRGTEAFF.

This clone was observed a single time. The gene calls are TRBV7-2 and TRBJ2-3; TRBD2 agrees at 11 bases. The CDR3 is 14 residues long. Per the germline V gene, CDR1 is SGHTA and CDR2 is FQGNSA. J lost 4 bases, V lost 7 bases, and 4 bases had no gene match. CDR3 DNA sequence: TGTGCCAGCAACCTAGCGGGGGGAGCAGATACGCAGTATTTT. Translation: CASNLAGGADTQYF.

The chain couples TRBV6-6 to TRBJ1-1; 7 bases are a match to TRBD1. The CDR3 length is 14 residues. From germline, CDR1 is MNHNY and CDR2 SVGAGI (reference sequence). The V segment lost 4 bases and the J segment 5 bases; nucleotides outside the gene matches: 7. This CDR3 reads CASSSTGVGTEAFF. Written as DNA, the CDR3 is TGTGCCAGCAGTTCCACAGGGGTGGGGACTGAAGCTTTCTTT.

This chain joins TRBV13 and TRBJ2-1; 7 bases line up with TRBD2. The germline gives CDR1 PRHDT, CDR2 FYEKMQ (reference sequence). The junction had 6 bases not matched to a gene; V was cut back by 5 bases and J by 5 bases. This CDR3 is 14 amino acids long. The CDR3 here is CASSRERGDNEQFF. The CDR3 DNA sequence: TGTGCCAGCAGCCGTGAACGGGGGGACAATGAGCAGTTCTTC.

The CDR3 sequence is CASSSNNEQFF. For the CDR3, the DNA is TGTGCCAGCAGTTCAAACAATGAGCAGTTCTTC. This rearrangement joins TRBV27 to TRBJ2-1; D not resolved. V lost 4 bases and J 5 bases, leaving 3 bases between the germline ends. The CDR3 is 11 amino acids. Germline V gene sequence: CDR1 MNHEY, CDR2 SMNVEV (reference sequence).

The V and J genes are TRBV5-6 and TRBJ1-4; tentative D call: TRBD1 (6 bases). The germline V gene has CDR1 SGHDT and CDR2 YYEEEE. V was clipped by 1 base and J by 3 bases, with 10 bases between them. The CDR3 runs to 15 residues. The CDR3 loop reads CASSLTGQPNEKLFF. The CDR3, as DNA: TGTGCCAGCAGCTTGACAGGGCAGCCTAATGAAAAACTGTTTTTT.

The CDR3 here is CSVERGQGNEQFF. Written as DNA, the CDR3 is TGCAGCGTTGAGAGGGGGCAGGGTAATGAGCAGTTCTTC. The chain links TRBV29-1 to TRBJ2-1; TRBD1 matches at 7 bases. Germline CDR1 is SQVTM and CDR2 is ANQGSEA. The V and J ends lost 3 bases and 7 bases, in that order; junction bases with no gene match: 6. CDR3 size: 13 residues.

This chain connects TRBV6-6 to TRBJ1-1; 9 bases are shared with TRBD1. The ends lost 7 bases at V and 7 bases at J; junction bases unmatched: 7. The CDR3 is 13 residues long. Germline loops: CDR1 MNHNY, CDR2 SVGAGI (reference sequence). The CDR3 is CASNGQGFGEAFF. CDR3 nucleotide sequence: TGTGCCAGCAACGGACAGGGGTTTGGTGAAGCTTTCTTT.

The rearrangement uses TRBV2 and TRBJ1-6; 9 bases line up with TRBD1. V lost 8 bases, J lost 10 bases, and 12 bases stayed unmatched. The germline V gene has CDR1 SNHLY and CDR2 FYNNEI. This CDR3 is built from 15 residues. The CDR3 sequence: CASGIPGTGYSPLHF. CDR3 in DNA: TGTGCCAGCGGAATACCCGGGACAGGGTACTCACCCCTCCACTTT. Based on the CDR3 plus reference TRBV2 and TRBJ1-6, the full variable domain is EPEVTQTPSHQVTQMGQEVILRCVPISNHLYFYWYRQILGQKVEFLVSFYNNEISEKSEIFDDQFSVERPDGSNFTLKIRSTKLEDSAMYFCASGIPGTGYSPLHFGNGTRLTVT.

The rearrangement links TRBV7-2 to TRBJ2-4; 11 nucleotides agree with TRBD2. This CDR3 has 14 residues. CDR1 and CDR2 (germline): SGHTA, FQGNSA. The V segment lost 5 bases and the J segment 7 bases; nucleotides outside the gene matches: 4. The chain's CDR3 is CASSQTSGTNIQYF. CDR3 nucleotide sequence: TGTGCCAGCAGCCAGACTAGCGGGACCAACATTCAGTACTTC.

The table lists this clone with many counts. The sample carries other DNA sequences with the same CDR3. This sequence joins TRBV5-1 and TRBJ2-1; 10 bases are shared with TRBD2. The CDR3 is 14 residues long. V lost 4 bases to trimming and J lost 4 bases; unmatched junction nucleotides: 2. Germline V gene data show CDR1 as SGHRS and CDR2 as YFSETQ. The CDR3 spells CASSPAGGYNEQFF. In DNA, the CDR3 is TGCGCCAGCAGCCCAGCGGGGGGGTACAATGAGCAGTTCTTC.

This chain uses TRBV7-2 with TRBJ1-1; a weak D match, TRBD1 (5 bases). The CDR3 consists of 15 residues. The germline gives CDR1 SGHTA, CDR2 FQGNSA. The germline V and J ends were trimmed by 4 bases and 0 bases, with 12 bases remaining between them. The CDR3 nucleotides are TGTGCCAGCAGCTCCCGTGACAGCATGAACACTGAAGCTTTCTTT. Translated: CASSSRDSMNTEAFF.

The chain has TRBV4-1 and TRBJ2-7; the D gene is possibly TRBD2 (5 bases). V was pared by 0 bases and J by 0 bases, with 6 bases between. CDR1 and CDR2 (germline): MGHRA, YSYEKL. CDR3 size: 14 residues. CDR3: CASSQEEGSYEQYF. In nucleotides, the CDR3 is TGCGCCAGCAGCCAAGAAGAGGGCTCCTACGAGCAGTACTTC.

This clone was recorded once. The CDR3, as DNA: TGTGCCAGCAGCGGGGCCGGGACAGGGAACGAGCAGTACTTC. Protein product: CASSGAGTGNEQYF. V is TRBV5-6 and J is TRBJ2-7; 9 nucleotides line up with TRBD1. CDR3 length equals 14 residues. Germline loops: CDR1 SGHDT, CDR2 YYEEEE. V shed 4 bases, J shed 5 bases, and the junction held 7 bases outside the gene matches. The full variable domain, completed using reference TRBV5-6 and TRBJ2-7, is DAGVTQSPTHLIKTRGQQVTLRCSPKSGHDTVSWYQQALGQGPQFIFQYYEEEERQRGNFPDRFSGHQFPNYSSELNVNALLLGDSALYLCASSGAGTGNEQYFGPGTRLTVT.

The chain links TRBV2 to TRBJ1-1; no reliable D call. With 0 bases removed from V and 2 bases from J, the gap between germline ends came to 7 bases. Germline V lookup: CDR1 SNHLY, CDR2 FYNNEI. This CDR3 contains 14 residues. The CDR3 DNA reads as TGTGCCAGCAGTGAAGCCCGGGTCAACACTGAAGCTTTCTTT. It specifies CASSEARVNTEAFF.

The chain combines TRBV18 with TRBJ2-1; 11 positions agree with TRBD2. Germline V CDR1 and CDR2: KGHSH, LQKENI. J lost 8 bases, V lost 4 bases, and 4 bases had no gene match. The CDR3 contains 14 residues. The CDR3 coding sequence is TGTGCCAGCTCACAGACTAGCGGGAACTATGAGCAGTTCTTC. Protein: CASSQTSGNYEQFF.